These T cell receptor beta chains were read from a single sample in a study of cytomegalovirus exposure and HLA in healthy donors. Measured with immunoSEQ multiplex PCR; TCRdb has only the in-frame clones, and not every one. Found here are about 130,000 clones, 65% to 90% of them singletons; the top ten hold around 0.7%. The specimen sequenced was PBMCs. Receptors originate from a man aged 18 to 29 in good health and CMV-seronegative. The CDR3 runs from the conserved cysteine through the conserved F or W. The D gene is left open where the match is weak. The size of a clone is reported for some rows only, either as once, few or many, or as a class for expanded clones.

abundance	j_gene	d_gene	v_gene	CDR3nt	CDR3aa
-	TRBJ1-4	-	TRBV28	TGTGCCAGCGGAACAGGGTTAGGCGAAAAACTGTTTTTT	CASGTGLGEKLFF
-	TRBJ1-1	TRBD1	TRBV28	TGTGCCAGCAGTTTAGGGCCGGACAGGGAGTACATGAACACTGAAGCTTTCTTT	CASSLGPDREYMNTEAFF
-	TRBJ1-5	TRBD1	TRBV7-9	TGTGCCAGCAGCCTAGGGGACAGGGCCAGCAATCAGCCCCAGCATTTT	CASSLGDRASNQPQHF
-	TRBJ2-7	-	TRBV7-3	TGTGCCAGCAGCTTACCCTGCCCCCTGGAGCGGCCCTACGAGCAGTACTTC	CASSLPCPLERPYEQYF
few	TRBJ1-1	-	TRBV6-5	TGTGCCAGCAGCGAAGGGGTGGTCACTGAAGCTTTCTTT	CASSEGVVTEAFF
few	TRBJ2-3	-	TRBV6-6	TGTGCCAGCAGTTACGGGACTCTACTAAGTTCAACTACGCAGTATTTT	CASSYGTLLSSTTQYF
-	TRBJ2-7	-	TRBV14	TGTGCCAGCAGCCAAGTCAGGCAGGGTATACGCGAGCAGTACTTC	CASSQVRQGIREQYF
-	TRBJ1-1	TRBD1	TRBV7-9	TGTGCCAGCAGCTTATCCTCCGGGACAGGGGGCGTGAAGAACACTGAAGCTTTCTTT	CASSLSSGTGGVKNTEAFF
-	TRBJ1-2	-	TRBV29-1	TGCAGCGTTGATAGGGACGGAGGGCTCTATGGCTACACCTTC	CSVDRDGGLYGYTF
-	TRBJ2-2	-	TRBV7-7	TGTGCCAGCAGCCCGGGAGCAGGGCGCGTCACCGGGGAGCTGTTTTTT	CASSPGAGRVTGELFF
-	TRBJ1-1	-	TRBV4-3	TGCGCCAGCAGCCAAGTCGGACGGGGGAACACTGAAGCTTTCTTT	CASSQVGRGNTEAFF
-	TRBJ2-6	-	TRBV9	TGTGCCAGCAGCGTAGGAGGAGGGGGCATCTCTGGGGCCAACGTCCTGACTTTC	CASSVGGGGISGANVLTF
-	TRBJ1-1	TRBD1	TRBV6-6	TGTGCCAGCAGTTACTTTTGGACAGGGAGCACTGAAGCTTTCTTT	CASSYFWTGSTEAFF
-	TRBJ1-2	TRBD1	TRBV10-3	TGTGCCATCAGTTCGGGACAGTCCTTCTATGGCTACACCTTC	CAISSGQSFYGYTF
few	TRBJ2-3	TRBD2	TRBV4-3	TGCGCCAGCAGCCAAGAAAGGATAGCGGGACCGCGGGATACGCAGTATTTT	CASSQERIAGPRDTQYF
-	TRBJ2-3	-	TRBV29-1	TGCAGCGTTGTGCCTCCAGGCACAGATACGCAGTATTTT	CSVVPPGTDTQYF
once	TRBJ2-7	TRBD1	TRBV29-1	TGCAGCGTCGAGGACAGGAACTACGAGCAGTACTTC	CSVEDRNYEQYF
-	TRBJ1-6	TRBD1	TRBV11-2	TGTGCCAGCAGCTCTGGACAGGGGGTAAATTCACCCCTCCACTTT	CASSSGQGVNSPLHF
-	TRBJ1-1	-	TRBV11-2	TGTGCCAGCAGCCCTAGGACAACTAAGAACACTGAAGCTTTCTTT	CASSPRTTKNTEAFF
-	TRBJ1-6	TRBD1	TRBV11-2	TGTGCCAGCAGGTTCCCGGGGACAGGGGATAATTCACCCCTCCACTTT	CASRFPGTGDNSPLHF
-	TRBJ2-7	TRBD2	TRBV5-1	TGCGCCAGCAGGCGGGGGGGGGATTCAGCCTACGAGCAGTACTTC	CASRRGGDSAYEQYF
-	TRBJ1-2	-	TRBV7-8	TGTGCCAGCAGCTCAACGGTGCGTGGCTACACCTTC	CASSSTVRGYTF
-	TRBJ1-2	TRBD1	TRBV5-1	TGCGCCAGCAGCGACCTGACAGGGGGAGATGATGGCTACACCTTC	CASSDLTGGDDGYTF
-	TRBJ2-5	-	TRBV10-1	TGCGCCAGCAGTTGGGGGCTTCAAGAGACCCAGTACTTC	CASSWGLQETQYF
-	TRBJ1-2	TRBD1	TRBV6-5	TGTGCCAGCAGTTACTCAGTCAACAGGGGGGGCTACACCTTC	CASSYSVNRGGYTF
-	TRBJ1-1	TRBD1	TRBV27	TGTGCCAGCAGACCGACAGGGGAGGGTGCTGAAGCTTTCTTT	CASRPTGEGAEAFF
-	TRBJ2-7	TRBD1	TRBV4-1	TGCGCCAGCAGTCAGGGGGCGAGCTACGAGCAGTACTTC	CASSQGASYEQYF
-	TRBJ1-5	-	TRBV4-2	TGTGCCAGCAGCCAAGATTGGAGGGAAAATCAGCCCCAGCATTTT	CASSQDWRENQPQHF
-	TRBJ1-6	TRBD1	TRBV5-1	TGCGCCAGTGCTTCGGGCAGGGGGCCCGAGAATTCACCCCTCCACTTT	CASASGRGPENSPLHF
-	TRBJ1-2	TRBD1	TRBV6-5	TGTGCCAGCAGCTCACCGGGACAGGCTAACTATGGCTACACCTTC	CASSSPGQANYGYTF
-	TRBJ2-3	-	TRBV5-4	TGTGCCAGCAGCCCAGATCGTGGTGATACGCAGTATTTT	CASSPDRGDTQYF
-	TRBJ1-3	-	TRBV29-1	TGCAGCGTTGTGGGGCTGGGGGGCTCTGGAAACACCATATATTTT	CSVVGLGGSGNTIYF
-	TRBJ1-1	TRBD1	TRBV14	TGTGCCAGCAGCCAGAGTTACAGGGGTAGCACTGAAGCTTTCTTT	CASSQSYRGSTEAFF
-	TRBJ2-2	-	TRBV7-9	TGTGCCAGCAGAAAAACACCCAGGGGTAGGGCCGGGGAGCTGTTTTTT	CASRKTPRGRAGELFF
-	TRBJ2-5	TRBD2	TRBV13	TGTGCCAGCAGCTCAGGACTAGCGGGGGTCCTACAAGAGACCCAGTACTTC	CASSSGLAGVLQETQYF
-	TRBJ1-1	-	TRBV6-5	TGTGCCAGCAGTTACCCACAGGGTGGTGAAGCTTTCTTT	CASSYPQGGEAFF
few	TRBJ1-1	-	TRBV30	TGTGCCTGGAGTGTAAAGATGGCCTCTGAAGCTTTCTTT	CAWSVKMASEAFF
-	TRBJ2-1	-	TRBV29-1	TGCAGCGTTGAATCATCAGGGTTCGCTGAGCAGTTCTTC	CSVESSGFAEQFF
-	TRBJ1-2	-	TRBV11-2	TGTGCCAGCAGCTTACTCGGTGGCTACACCTTC	CASSLLGGYTF
-	TRBJ1-1	-	TRBV5-6	TGTGCCAGCAGCTTGGAGGGGCGGCGGCTGAACACTGAAGCTTTCTTT	CASSLEGRRLNTEAFF
-	TRBJ1-5	-	TRBV7-2	TGTGCCAGCAGCTCCCTTGGAGGGGCAAGCAATCAGCCCCAGCATTTT	CASSSLGGASNQPQHF
-	TRBJ2-3	-	TRBV6-5	TGTGCCAGCGCCACCAAGGGGGGCACAGATACGCAGTATTTT	CASATKGGTDTQYF
-	TRBJ1-5	-	TRBV11-2	TGTGCCAGCAGCCGAGGGGGGGATCAGCCCCAGCATTTT	CASSRGGDQPQHF
-	TRBJ2-3	TRBD1	TRBV5-4	TGTGCCAGCACCACTCCGGGGACAGGGTCCCGTGACCCCACAGATACGCAGTATTTT	CASTTPGTGSRDPTDTQYF
once	TRBJ2-7	TRBD1	TRBV7-7	TGTGCCAGCAGCTTAGACAGGGGTAACGAGCAGTACTTC	CASSLDRGNEQYF
-	TRBJ2-7	-	TRBV29-1	TGCAGCGTTGAAGATCCTCACCTAGCCTACGAGCAGTACTTC	CSVEDPHLAYEQYF
-	TRBJ1-6	-	TRBV11-2	TGTGCCAGCAGCCCGGGCCCGGGCGGGAATTCACCCCTCCACTTT	CASSPGPGGNSPLHF
few	TRBJ1-2	TRBD1	TRBV28	TGTGCCAGCAGTTTGTGGGACAGGGGTAACTATGGCTACACCTTC	CASSLWDRGNYGYTF
once	TRBJ2-3	TRBD1	TRBV15	TGTGCCACCAGCAGAGGACAGGGGATGGGCACAGATACGCAGTATTTT	CATSRGQGMGTDTQYF
once	TRBJ1-6	TRBD1	TRBV7-2	TGTGCCAGCAGCATCACCTCCGGGACAGGGAATTCACCCCTCCACTTT	CASSITSGTGNSPLHF